Listed below are T cell receptor beta chains from one sample, sequenced in a study of Graves' ophthalmopathy and Graves' hyperthyroidism. TCRdb independently ran MiXCR on the multiplex PCR reads; one entry per CDR3 protein. This table has some 370,000 distinct CDR3 sequences, about 17% appearing once. The sample comprised peripheral blood. The source is an adult woman with stable Graves' hyperthyroidism. Each CDR3 is given with its conserved first and last residue. The D gene is left open where the match is weak. Some rows have no size entry. The others give once, few or many, or a class for an expanded clone.

D,size,J,V,CDR3,DNA
-,many,TRBJ1-3,TRBV20-1,CSAVRSGNTIYF,TGCAGTGCGGTCAGATCTGGAAACACCATATATTTT
-,-,TRBJ1-5,TRBV4-1,CASSQDRRGLTSQPQHF,TGCGCCAGCAGCCAAGATCGGAGAGGGTTAACCTCTCAGCCCCAGCATTTT
TRBD1,-,TRBJ1-5,TRBV15,CATSRTGGAGQPQHF,TGTGCCACCAGCAGAACAGGGGGCGCCGGGCAGCCCCAGCATTTT
-,many,TRBJ1-5,TRBV11-2,CASSLVGGSNQPQHF,TGTGCCAGCAGCTTAGTGGGCGGTAGCAATCAGCCCCAGCATTTT
TRBD1,many,TRBJ2-7,TRBV28,CASSGLRDRVHEQYF,TGTGCCAGCAGTGGCCTCCGGGACAGGGTCCACGAGCAGTACTTC
TRBD2,many,TRBJ2-5,TRBV15,CATSRQGLAGEGETQYF,TGTGCCACCAGCAGACAGGGACTAGCGGGAGAGGGAGAGACCCAGTACTTC
-,-,TRBJ2-7,TRBV6-1,CASSELVWAAYEQYF,TGTGCCAGCAGTGAACTTGTCTGGGCAGCCTACGAGCAGTACTTC
TRBD1,-,TRBJ2-2,TRBV5-1,CASSLGIDRGRTGELFF,TGCGCCAGCAGCTTGGGAATTGACAGGGGGCGAACCGGGGAGCTGTTTTTT
-,few,TRBJ2-2,TRBV13,CASSGVVAGELFF,TGTGCCAGCAGCGGGGTCGTGGCCGGGGAGCTGTTTTTT
TRBD2,-,TRBJ2-7,TRBV5-1,CASSLADASGSFEQYF,TGCGCCAGCAGCTTGGCCGACGCTAGCGGGAGTTTCGAGCAGTACTTC
-,many,TRBJ2-2,TRBV7-2,CASSLDQQAGELFF,TGTGCCAGCAGCTTAGACCAGCAGGCCGGGGAGCTGTTTTTT
TRBD1,many,TRBJ1-2,TRBV6-5,CASSYTGGDYGYTF,TGTGCCAGCAGTTACACAGGGGGCGACTATGGCTACACCTTC
TRBD2,-,TRBJ2-7,TRBV4-1,CASSHPQGQGTSGGGEQYF,TGCGCCAGCAGCCACCCCCAAGGGCAGGGGACTAGCGGAGGCGGGGAGCAGTACTTC
TRBD1,many,TRBJ2-2,TRBV29-1,CSVDRRTAGELFF,TGCAGCGTGGACAGGCGGACCGCCGGGGAGCTGTTTTTT
TRBD1,many,TRBJ2-7,TRBV4-3,CASSRQTGGGYEQYF,TGCGCCAGCAGCCGCCAGACAGGGGGCGGCTACGAGCAGTACTTC
-,many,TRBJ2-5,TRBV2,CASMRNSWYQETQYF,TGTGCCAGCATGCGTAACAGTTGGTACCAAGAGACCCAGTACTTC
-,many,TRBJ1-1,TRBV29-1,CSVEGQRGTEAFF,TGCAGCGTAGAGGGACAAAGGGGCACTGAAGCTTTCTTT
-,few,TRBJ2-6,TRBV28,CASSLPGFGESGANVLTF,TGTGCCAGCAGTTTACCGGGCTTCGGGGAATCTGGGGCCAACGTCCTGACTTTC
TRBD1,-,TRBJ2-7,TRBV20-1,CSAATGGFYEQYF,TGCAGTGCTGCGACAGGGGGCTTCTACGAGCAGTACTTC
-,many,TRBJ2-7,TRBV28,CASSKRQGIHEQYF,TGTGCCAGCAGTAAGCGGCAGGGGATCCACGAGCAGTACTTC
TRBD2,-,TRBJ2-7,TRBV18,CASSPPSSGSERGEQYF,TGTGCCAGCTCACCACCGTCTAGCGGGAGCGAAAGGGGCGAGCAGTACTTC
-,few,TRBJ2-1,TRBV24-1,CATSDTGSRRDEQFF,TGTGCCACCAGTGACACAGGGTCGAGACGGGATGAGCAGTTCTTC
-,-,TRBJ1-1,TRBV6-5,CASSYSGKDNTEAFF,TGTGCCAGCAGTTACTCAGGGAAGGATAACACTGAAGCTTTCTTT
TRBD1,many,TRBJ2-5,TRBV28,CASRGRRGPGTQYF,TGTGCCAGCAGAGGGCGAAGGGGGCCAGGGACCCAGTACTTC
TRBD1,many,TRBJ1-2,TRBV12-3/TRBV12-4,CASRVQGFNGYTF,TGTGCCAGCAGAGTACAGGGGTTTAATGGCTACACCTTC
TRBD2,many,TRBJ2-2,TRBV12-3/TRBV12-4,CASSLALAGYTGELFF,TGTGCCAGCAGTTTAGCCCTAGCGGGATACACCGGGGAGCTGTTTTTT
TRBD2,many,TRBJ2-5,TRBV11-2,CASSYSRGASGRKTQYF,TGTGCCAGCAGCTACTCACGGGGGGCTAGCGGGAGAAAGACCCAGTACTTC
-,-,TRBJ1-2,TRBV19,CASSIGVDGYTF,TGTGCCAGTAGTATCGGTGTGGATGGCTACACCTTC
-,-,TRBJ2-2,TRBV28,CASSLSRGGTGELFF,TGTGCCAGCAGTTTAAGTAGGGGTGGCACCGGGGAGCTGTTTTTT
-,many,TRBJ1-1,TRBV19,CASSIGYDTEAFF,TGTGCCAGTAGTATAGGGTATGACACTGAAGCTTTCTTT
-,many,TRBJ2-7,TRBV2,CASSKSSYEQYF,TGTGCCAGCAGTAAAAGTAGCTACGAGCAGTACTTC
-,many,TRBJ2-7,TRBV12-3/TRBV12-4,CASSFPGVDYEQYF,TGTGCCAGCAGTTTTCCCGGGGTGGACTACGAGCAGTACTTC
TRBD1,many,TRBJ2-7,TRBV28,CASIGQGLGGYEQYF,TGTGCCAGCATCGGACAGGGGCTTGGAGGCTACGAGCAGTACTTC
-,many,TRBJ1-6,TRBV27,CASSLQPIYNSPLHF,TGTGCCAGCAGTTTACAGCCTATCTATAATTCACCCCTCCACTTT
-,-,TRBJ2-7,TRBV4-1,CASSQDLGTKAYEQYF,TGCGCCAGCAGCCAAGATCTAGGCACGAAAGCCTACGAGCAGTACTTC
-,many,TRBJ1-3,TRBV9,CASSVYDSNSGNTIYF,TGTGCCAGCAGCGTTTATGACAGTAACTCTGGAAACACCATATATTTT
TRBD1,many,TRBJ1-2,TRBV5-4,CASSYQDDRADDYGYTF,TGTGCCAGCAGCTACCAGGACGACAGGGCGGATGACTATGGCTACACCTTC
-,few,TRBJ2-2,TRBV19,CASSSHPGVGNTGELFF,TGTGCCAGTAGCAGCCATCCAGGGGTGGGGAACACCGGGGAGCTGTTTTTT
-,many,TRBJ1-2,TRBV19,CASSLSYYGYGYTF,TGTGCCAGTAGTTTATCCTACTACGGCTATGGCTACACCTTC
TRBD1,many,TRBJ1-5,TRBV28,CASRIRDRYNQPQHF,TGTGCCAGCAGGATCCGGGACAGGTACAATCAGCCCCAGCATTTT
-,many,TRBJ1-1,TRBV7-2,CASSSRTQHYEAFF,TGTGCCAGCAGCTCACGTACCCAGCATTATGAAGCTTTCTTT
-,many,TRBJ2-2,TRBV2,CASRRTHSSIGELFF,TGTGCCAGCAGAAGGACTCATTCGTCAATCGGGGAGCTGTTTTTT
TRBD1,many,TRBJ1-1,TRBV18,CASSTGAWTEAFF,TGTGCCAGCTCGACAGGGGCTTGGACTGAAGCTTTCTTT
-,-,TRBJ2-7,TRBV12-5,CASGRGDYEQYF,TGTGCTAGTGGCAGGGGTGATTACGAGCAGTACTTC
-,many,TRBJ1-1,TRBV15,CATSRGSTDDSTEAFF,TGTGCCACCAGCAGAGGATCTACTGATGATAGCACTGAAGCTTTCTTT
TRBD1,many,TRBJ1-5,TRBV2,CASSDVQGSQPQHF,TGTGCCAGCAGTGACGTACAGGGGAGCCAGCCCCAGCATTTT
TRBD1,many,TRBJ1-1,TRBV2,CASSFSGQSEAFF,TGTGCCAGCAGTTTCTCGGGACAGTCCGAAGCTTTCTTT
-,many,TRBJ2-4,TRBV12-3/TRBV12-4,CASSDDRNIKYF,TGTGCCAGCAGTGACGACAGAAACATTAAGTACTTC
TRBD1,many,TRBJ2-7,TRBV20-1,CSAGGDTGTGPYEQYF,TGCAGTGCTGGAGGGGACACCGGGACAGGACCCTACGAGCAGTACTTC
-,-,TRBJ1-2,TRBV6-1,CASFTRVEATNYGYTF,TGTGCCAGTTTTACGAGGGTGGAGGCTACTAACTATGGCTACACCTTC
-,-,TRBJ2-5,TRBV12-3/TRBV12-4,CASSPGGHQETQYF,TGTGCCAGCAGTCCCGGGGGGCACCAAGAGACCCAGTACTTC
-,many,TRBJ1-5,TRBV7-9,CASSLSGARQPQHF,TGTGCCAGCAGCTTATCAGGGGCGCGGCAGCCCCAGCATTTT
TRBD1,many,TRBJ1-2,TRBV29-1,CSAPTQGANYGYTF,TGCAGCGCCCCGACGCAGGGGGCTAACTATGGCTACACCTTC
-,many,TRBJ1-1,TRBV12-3/TRBV12-4,CASSFENTEAFF,TGTGCCAGCAGTTTCGAGAACACTGAAGCTTTCTTT
TRBD1,few,TRBJ1-5,TRBV6-1,CASSLRQGRGQPQHF,TGTGCCAGCAGCCTCAGACAGGGTCGGGGTCAGCCCCAGCATTTT
TRBD1,many,TRBJ1-2,TRBV28,CASSRGTGGGGYTF,TGTGCCAGCAGTCGAGGGACAGGGGGGGGTGGCTACACCTTC
TRBD1,many,TRBJ2-5,TRBV27,CASSNRGETQYF,TGTGCCAGCAGTAACAGGGGCGAGACCCAGTACTTC
-,-,TRBJ2-5,TRBV5-1,CASSFAGQLRETQYF,TGCGCCAGCAGCTTTGCGGGACAGCTACGAGAGACCCAGTACTTC
-,-,TRBJ1-1,TRBV5-1,CASSKGGSLGTEAFF,TGCGCCAGCTCAAAGGGAGGGTCTCTCGGGACTGAAGCTTTCTTT
TRBD1,many,TRBJ2-7,TRBV28,CASSSGDRGREQYF,TGTGCCAGCAGTTCAGGCGACAGGGGGCGAGAGCAGTACTTC